This is a list of T cell receptor beta chains from one sample in a study of identifying expanded T cells in peripheral blood. Clones were read by immunoSEQ multiplex PCR, and TCRdb kept only the in-frame ones, dropping some. The data contain about 100,000 clones, about 90% of them seen just once; the ten biggest clones take up just over 5.5%. Material: blood. The receptors were gathered from a person between 18 and 75 years old in good health. CDR3s include the opening cysteine and the closing phenylalanine or tryptophan. The order of the fields is V gene, J gene, clone size, D gene, CDR3 DNA, CDR3 protein. D genes are given only for firm matches. The size field is filled for only some rows; it gives once, few, many or a size class.

v_call: TRBV5-6; j_call: TRBJ1-2; clone_size: -; d_call: TRBD1; cdr3_nt: TGTGCCAGCAGCGAGGACAGGAACTATGGCTACACCTTC; cdr3_aa: CASSEDRNYGYTF
v_call: TRBV7-9; j_call: TRBJ2-5; clone_size: -; d_call: -; cdr3_nt: TGTGCCAGCAGCTTATGGGGTCGCAAGAACCAAGAGACCCAGTACTTC; cdr3_aa: CASSLWGRKNQETQYF
v_call: TRBV29-1; j_call: TRBJ1-1; clone_size: -; d_call: -; cdr3_nt: TGCAGCGTTGTTATGAAGGGGGTAGACACTGAAGCTTTCTTT; cdr3_aa: CSVVMKGVDTEAFF
v_call: TRBV29-1; j_call: TRBJ2-3; clone_size: few; d_call: TRBD2; cdr3_nt: TGCAGCGCTCGAAAGCGGGGTGGGGATACGCAGTATTTT; cdr3_aa: CSARKRGGDTQYF
v_call: TRBV6-1; j_call: TRBJ2-1; clone_size: -; d_call: -; cdr3_nt: TGTGCCAGCAGTGTACTCTCCTACAATGAGCAGTTCTTC; cdr3_aa: CASSVLSYNEQFF
v_call: TRBV5-1; j_call: TRBJ1-6; clone_size: few; d_call: TRBD1; cdr3_nt: TGCGCCAGCAGGGGACAGGGAGAGGTTAATTCACCCCTCCACTTT; cdr3_aa: CASRGQGEVNSPLHF
v_call: TRBV7-3; j_call: TRBJ2-2; clone_size: once; d_call: -; cdr3_nt: TGTGCCAGCAGCTTAACAGGTGCACGGTCAGGCACCGGGGAGCTGTTTTTT; cdr3_aa: CASSLTGARSGTGELFF
v_call: TRBV19; j_call: TRBJ1-3; clone_size: -; d_call: -; cdr3_nt: TGTGCCAGTAGTTTAGACGGTAACTCTGGAAACACCATATATTTT; cdr3_aa: CASSLDGNSGNTIYF
v_call: TRBV7-6; j_call: TRBJ1-3; clone_size: -; d_call: -; cdr3_nt: TGTGCCAGCAGCCCGGGTTCCCCGACCCCTGGAAACACCATATATTTT; cdr3_aa: CASSPGSPTPGNTIYF
v_call: TRBV7-9; j_call: TRBJ1-2; clone_size: once; d_call: -; cdr3_nt: TGTGCCAGCAGCTTAGGTTTGAAAGGTGCGACAGGAGGGATTCGGGGCTACACCTTC; cdr3_aa: CASSLGLKGATGGIRGYTF